The clone carrying this T cell receptor beta chain turned up a few times. This sample is part of a study of blood T cell repertoires in COVID-19. On the study more broadly: Acute-phase and convalescent COVID-19 samples originated in the United States, Italy and Spain. PBMCs, B-cell-depleted T cells, or T cells were the source of the cDNA or gDNA that made up the material.

The protocol was immunoSEQ multiplex PCR, while the TCRdb copy is restricted to in-frame clones and leaves out a portion. The table lists roughly 350,000 clones, over 75% of them singletons, with over 9.5% in the top ten. Seattle's enrolled individuals joined amid active infection and were then monitored longitudinally. The V and J ends lost 0 bases and 3 bases respectively, with 13 bases between them. Germline CDR1 and CDR2: SGDLS and YYNGEE. The CDR3 length is 15 residues. The TCR sequence derives from a woman aged 25-40 years with COVID-19, enrolled during active disease. The chain couples TRBV9 to TRBJ2-7; D is perhaps TRBD1 (6 bases). Sequenced material: peripheral blood. The CDR3 coding sequence is TGTGCCAGCAGCGTAGATGCACAGGGTATCTACGAGCAGTACTTC. Residues: CASSVDAQGIYEQYF.